This T cell receptor beta chain was sequenced during a study of regulatory T cells in long-lasting Graves disease. As for time point: newly diagnosed GD, antithyroid drugs for less than 3 months. PBMCs were the source of the RNA used for TCR sequencing. By American Thyroid Association guidelines, Graves' disease was diagnosed in the cohort. Construction of TCR beta libraries relied on iRepertoire HTBI primers and on Arm-PCR targeting CDR3 regions. TCRdb re-analysed the multiplex PCR reads in MiXCR, keeping a single row per CDR3 protein. Of approximately 230,000 distinct CDR3 sequences listed, about a sixth are singletons. Per the germline V gene, CDR1 is LGHNA and CDR2 is YNFKEQ. V trimming: 0 bases; J trimming: 5 bases; junction bases outside the gene matches: 6. The CDR3 loop spans 16 amino acids. This clonotype was seen a few times. Its antigen is currently unknown. The study, taken as a whole, reports: Lower TCR diversity was seen in persistent Graves' patients than in newly diagnosed ones. Since the sample size was small, accuracy may have been reduced.

The specimen was peripheral blood mononuclear cells (PBMCs), collected at new diagnosis, from a patient treated with antithyroid drugs. The V call is TRBV4-2, the J call TRBJ2-3; 9 nucleotides line up with TRBD1. This receptor was identified in a female donor with Graves disease. The CDR3 loop reads CASSQDQQGARDTQYF. The CDR3 DNA follows: TGTGCCAGCAGCCAAGATCAACAGGGGGCAAGAGATACGCAGTATTTT.